One TCR beta chain is described in this entry. The antigen remains unidentified. Thyroid ultrasound, orbital computed tomography, clinical symptoms, and serum thyroxine and TRAb underpinned diagnoses. The PBMCs were sourced from fresh peripheral blood (about 9.6 ml). This sample is part of a study of T cells in Graves' hyperthyroidism and ophthalmopathy. Amplification targeted TCR beta CDR3 regions from RNA transcripts. The HTBI primer set was used in a first-round RT-PCR of the TCR CDR3. TCRdb itself ran the multiplex PCR reads through MiXCR, one entry per CDR3 protein. The repertoire holds roughly 350,000 distinct CDR3 sequences, with approximately 15% as singletons. The CDR3 has 14 residues. V shed 5 bases, J shed 0 bases, and the junction held 7 bases outside the gene matches. Germline V lookup: CDR1 DFQATT, CDR2 SNEGSKA (reference sequence). Study-wide results and limits: Researchers found most expanded thyroid clonotypes above 0.001 in blood as well.

The clonotype comes from a woman in her 30s with Graves' hyperthyroidism. Material for sequencing was blood. The rearrangement links TRBV20-1 to TRBJ2-7, with TRBD2 identical over 7 bases. The CDR3 loop reads CSARTRTSSYEQYF. DNA for the CDR3: TGCAGTGCTCGGACTAGAACCAGCTCCTACGAGCAGTACTTC.